The 3 T cell receptor beta chains listed next were all sequenced from one sample in a study of shared clonotypes between healthy human individuals. Sequencing used immunoSEQ multiplex PCR; TCRdb keeps in-frame clones, though not all of them. The sample holds roughly 640,000 clones; 74% are singletons and the top ten take approximately 1.8%. The sample comprised memory CD4+ T cells sorted from blood. Subset denoted: CD45RA-negative fraction. The receptors originated from a woman between 25 and 40 years old in good health.

J is TRBJ1-1 and V is TRBV28, with a weak D call TRBD1 (5 bases). There are 13 residues in the CDR3. Between the trimmed V and J ends, which lost 3 bases and 3 bases, there was a span of 8 bases. Germline V gene lookup returns CDR1 MDHEN and CDR2 SYDVKM. CDR3 protein: CASSLGVYTEAFF. The DNA of the CDR3 is TGTGCCAGCAGTTTGGGGGTCTACACTGAAGCTTTCTTT.

The rearrangement links TRBV30 to TRBJ1-4; D uncertain. V was trimmed by 3 bases and J by 8 bases, leaving 16 bases between them. Germline V CDR1 and CDR2: GTSNPN, SVGIG (reference sequence). The CDR3 consists of 14 residues. The CDR3, as DNA: TGTGCCTGGAGCCCTCGACGGCTTCTGGAAAAACTGTTTTTT. Its protein product is CAWSPRRLLEKLFF.

This clone was recorded once. V is TRBV5-1 and J is TRBJ2-1; 7 positions agree with TRBD2. The CDR3 consists of 15 residues. Unmatched junction bases numbered 6, after V lost 1 base and J lost 5 bases. Germline V CDR1 and CDR2: SGHRS, YFSETQ. CDR3: CASSLSSGRNNEQFF. CDR3 sequence (DNA): TGCGCCAGCAGCTTGTCTAGCGGAAGGAACAATGAGCAGTTCTTC.